Sequencing of this T cell receptor (beta chain) was carried out in a study of PD-L1 blockade in urothelial cancer. Study information: Atezolizumab at 1,200 mg intravenously every 3 weeks was started by patients at some point between 2014 and 2016. Male sex and bladder-origin urothelial cancer characterized about 90% of the roughly 29 patients. Broader study findings: By 3 weeks, tumor-associated blood clones had expanded more in durable-benefit patients.

Synthetic templates analogous to TCR were spiked into all PCRs individually. Method: immunoSEQ multiplex PCR; TCRdb's copy keeps in-frame clones and lacks some. This sample has tens of thousands of clones, with nearly 90% found just once. The CDR3 covers 14 residues. Germline CDR1 SGHAT, CDR2 FQNNGV. The V gene lost 0 bases and the J gene lost 7 bases, with 10 bases spanning the gap. Details on this clone: What it binds is not known.

This clonotype originated in a man aged 60 to 69 with urothelial cancer. V gene TRBV11-2 combines with J gene TRBJ2-1, with a weak D call TRBD1 (6 bases). Specimen: PBMCs, collected around atezolizumab (anti-PD-L1) treatment. DNA for the CDR3: TGTGCCAGCAGCTTAGAGGAAACAGGGAATGAGCAGTTCTTC. Its translation: CASSLEETGNEQFF. The full variable domain, with the rest looked up from reference TRBV11-2 and TRBJ2-1, is EAGVAQSPRYKIIEKRQSVAFWCNPISGHATLYWYQQILGQGPKLLIQFQNNGVVDDSQLPKDRFSAERLKGVDSTLKIQPAKLEDSAVYLCASSLEETGNEQFFGPGTRLTVL.